These 19 T cell receptor beta chains share one sample of origin, sequenced in a study of CD8 T cells in ankylosing spondylitis. TCRdb reanalysed the 5' RACE reads using MiXCR and keeps one entry per CDR3 protein. The data contain around 100,000 distinct CDR3 sequences, approximately 25% of them seen just once; the ten biggest clones take up about 12%. The sample taken for sequencing was synovial fluid, either unsorted or a sorted T cell fraction (not recorded which). The receptors come from a male donor with ankylosing spondylitis.

This clonotype occurred a few times. The chain employs TRBV20-1 and TRBJ1-1, with no clear D. The CDR3 contains 10 residues. The V end lost 5 bases, the J end lost 3 bases, and 4 bases lay between the germline ends. Germline assignment: CDR1 DFQATT and CDR2 SNEGSKA (reference sequence). The chain's CDR3 is CSAGDTEAFF. The CDR3 DNA follows: TGCAGTGCTGGGGACACTGAAGCTTTCTTT.

This clonotype has a handful of counts. For the CDR3, the DNA is TGCGCCAGCAGCTCCGGGACAGGGAATGAAAAACTGTTTTTT. Its translation: CASSSGTGNEKLFF. The chain couples TRBV5-1 to TRBJ1-4, with TRBD1 identical over 9 bases. V lost 3 bases and J lost 5; bases outside the gene matches: 2. The germline V gene has CDR1 SGHRS and CDR2 YFSETQ. This CDR3 is built from 14 residues.

V is TRBV7-8 and J is TRBJ2-1; TRBD2 might be the D (6 bases). Germline CDR1 and CDR2: SGHVS and FQNEAQ. Between the trimmed V and J ends, which lost 8 bases and 4 bases, there was a span of 15 bases. CDR3 length equals 14 residues. The CDR3 nucleotides read TGTGCCAGCTGCCGGGAGAGCGTGTACAATGAGCAGTTCTTC. As protein: CASCRESVYNEQFF.

The chain is built from TRBV20-1 and TRBJ2-1, with 14 bases that match TRBD2. This CDR3 comprises 13 residues. V trimming: 6 bases; J trimming: 9 bases; junction bases outside the gene matches: 4. Per the germline V gene, CDR1 is DFQATT and CDR2 is SNEGSKA (reference sequence). CDR3 sequence (DNA): TGCAGTGCAAAGACTAGCGGGAGGGTTGAGCAGTTCTTC. Translated: CSAKTSGRVEQFF.

This clonotype occurred many times. This chain uses TRBV20-1 with TRBJ2-5; 7 nucleotides align to TRBD1. The CDR3 totals 17 residues. Germline values: CDR1 DFQATT, CDR2 SNEGSKA (reference sequence). The junction had 13 bases not matched to a gene; V was cut back by 1 base and J by 2 bases. The CDR3 spells CSARATLRGRPQETQYF. In DNA, the CDR3 is TGCAGTGCTAGAGCGACTCTTAGGGGGCGGCCACAAGAGACCCAGTACTTC.

There are many counts of this clonotype. V usage is TRBV6-1 and J usage is TRBJ2-5; D possibly corresponds to TRBD1 (5 bases). V lost 6 bases and J 1 base, leaving 12 bases between the germline ends. This CDR3 comprises 14 residues. Germline values: CDR1 MNHNS, CDR2 SASEGT. The CDR3 DNA reads TGTGCCAGCAGCCAGGGCCAGTCCCAAGAGACCCAGTACTTC. Protein sequence: CASSQGQSQETQYF.

The table lists this clonotype with a few counts. The gene calls are TRBV20-1 and TRBJ2-3; tentative D call: TRBD2 (5 bases). This CDR3 has 15 amino acids. The V gene lost 6 bases and the J gene lost 4 bases, with 20 bases spanning the gap. The germline V gene encodes CDR1 DFQATT and CDR2 SNEGSKA (reference sequence). DNA of the CDR3: TGCAGTGCCCCCCTCGGACTGATTATCGCAGATACGCAGTATTTT. Translating it yields CSAPLGLIIADTQYF.

This clonotype was counted once. This chain joins TRBV18 and TRBJ1-5, with TRBD1 matching 10 bases. The junction had 14 bases not matched to a gene; V was cut back by 2 bases and J by 7 bases. Germline V gives CDR1 KGHSH, CDR2 LQKENI. The CDR3 spans 18 residues. The CDR3 DNA is TGTGCCAGCTCACCATTTTCAACCGGGACAGGGGAATTACAGCCCCAGCATTTT. Encoded protein: CASSPFSTGTGELQPQHF.

This clonotype was observed many times. V is TRBV5-1 and J is TRBJ2-2; D gene uncertain. Trimming cost V 2 bases and J 0 bases, with 8 bases left between them. The germline V gene encodes CDR1 SGHRS and CDR2 YFSETQ. The CDR3 sequence is 15 residues long. DNA of the CDR3: TGCGCCAGCAGCTTTCGACTTACGAACACCGGGGAGCTGTTTTTT. It codes for CASSFRLTNTGELFF. The whole variable domain, filled in from reference TRBV5-1 and TRBJ2-2, reads KAGVTQTPRYLIKTRGQQVTLSCSPISGHRSVSWYQQTPGQGLQFLFEYFSETQRNKGNFPGRFSGRQFSNSRSEMNVSTLELGDSALYLCASSFRLTNTGELFFGEGSRLTVL.

This sequence joins TRBV20-1 and TRBJ2-5, with D maybe TRBD2 (5 bases). From germline, CDR1 is DFQATT and CDR2 SNEGSKA (reference sequence). The CDR3 covers 13 residues. Trimming removed 1 base at V and 3 bases at J, with 9 bases between. The CDR3 sequence: CSARGGPEETQYF. CDR3 nucleotides: TGCAGTGCTAGAGGCGGGCCGGAAGAGACCCAGTACTTC.

V gene TRBV7-8 combines with J gene TRBJ2-2; perhaps TRBD2 as D (7 bases). Germline V CDR1 and CDR2: SGHVS, FQNEAQ. V was pared by 1 base and J by 4 bases, with 13 bases between. The CDR3 runs 16 residues. In nucleotides, the CDR3 is TGTGCCAGCAGCTTAGGAGGGGGGAGGGGCACCGGGGAGCTGTTTTTT. Translation: CASSLGGGRGTGELFF. Full variable domain (rest looked up from reference TRBV7-8 and TRBJ2-2): GAGVSQSPRYKVAKRGQDVALRCDPISGHVSLFWYQQALGQGPEFLTYFQNEAQLDKSGLPSDRFFAERPEGSVSTLKIQRTQQEDSAVYLCASSLGGGRGTGELFFGEGSRLTVL.

In this sample, this clonotype turned up many times. The chain joins TRBV12-3 or TRBV12-4 to TRBJ2-1; 11 bases match TRBD2. The CDR3 length is 15 residues. V lost 7 bases, J lost 8 bases, and 10 bases stayed unmatched. CDR3 sequence: CASTVLAGGFDEQFF. The CDR3 DNA reads as TGTGCCAGCACCGTGCTAGCGGGAGGCTTTGATGAGCAGTTCTTC.

The V and J genes are TRBV4-1 and TRBJ2-5; 13 nucleotides match TRBD2. The CDR3 has 17 residues. Germline CDR1 and CDR2: MGHRA and YSYEKL. The V and J ends lost 0 bases and 5 bases, in that order; junction bases with no gene match: 6. In nucleotides, the CDR3 is TGCGCCAGCAGCCAAGAAACTAGCGGGAGGGCCCGGGAGACCCAGTACTTC. Translated: CASSQETSGRARETQYF.

This clonotype was recorded many times. The V gene is TRBV7-6, the J gene TRBJ2-5; D remains ambiguous. The CDR3 is made up of 11 amino acids. Germline V gene sequence: CDR1 SGHVS, CDR2 FNYEAQ. V dropped 5 bases and J dropped 8 bases, with 9 bases sitting between them. The CDR3: CASSPGQTQYF. In DNA, the CDR3 is TGTGCCAGCAGCCCCGGGCAAACCCAGTACTTC. Full variable domain (missing parts from reference TRBV7-6 and TRBJ2-5): GAGVSQSPRYKVTKRGQDVALRCDPISGHVSLYWYRQALGQGPEFLTYFNYEAQQDKSGLPNDRFSAERPEGSISTLTIQRTEQRDSAMYRCASSPGQTQYFGPGTRLLVL.

The chain employs TRBV9 and TRBJ1-1; no firm D call. There are 13 residues in the CDR3. In germline, CDR1 is SGDLS, CDR2 YYNGEE. V lost 0 bases, J lost 5 bases, and 8 bases lay in between. The CDR3 reads CASSVASRTEAFF. CDR3 nucleotides: TGTGCCAGCAGCGTAGCCAGCAGGACTGAAGCTTTCTTT. The full variable domain, with the rest looked up from reference TRBV9 and TRBJ1-1, is DSGVTQTPKHLITATGQRVTLRCSPRSGDLSVYWYQQSLDQGLQFLIQYYNGEERAKGNILERFSAQQFPDLHSELNLSSLELGDSALYFCASSVASRTEAFFGQGTRLTVV.

The chain employs TRBV6-2 or TRBV6-3 and TRBJ2-1; either TRBD1 or TRBD2 may supply D (5 bases each). V dropped 0 bases and J dropped 5 bases, with 14 bases sitting between them. The CDR3 covers 16 residues. Germline V CDR1 and CDR2: MNHEY, SVGEGT. The CDR3 DNA reads as TGTGCCAGCAGTTACTCGAGAGCCCTGGGGGACAATGAGCAGTTCTTC. As protein: CASSYSRALGDNEQFF.

This rearrangement joins TRBV27 to TRBJ1-2; possible D gene TRBD1, 5 bases. The CDR3 has 14 amino acids. Trimming pared 2 bases from V and 0 bases from J, leaving 7 bases between. Germline CDR1 is MNHEY and CDR2 is SMNVEV (reference sequence). This CDR3 is CASSLRGANYGYTF. CDR3 DNA sequence: TGTGCCAGCAGTTTACGGGGGGCTAACTATGGCTACACCTTC.

This rearrangement joins TRBV11-2 to TRBJ2-3; 7 bases are a match to TRBD2. This CDR3 is built from 14 residues. CDR1 and CDR2 from the germline V gene are SGHAT and FQNNGV. J was trimmed by 4 bases and V by 5 bases; bases with no gene match: 6. CDR3 in DNA: TGTGCCAGCAGCCCCGGACTAGACCCAGATACGCAGTATTTT. Amino acid sequence: CASSPGLDPDTQYF.

This clonotype was seen more than once but under ten times. The rearrangement joins TRBV27 to TRBJ2-1; TRBD2 agrees at 14 bases. The germline CDR1 and CDR2 sequences are MNHEY and SMNVEV (reference sequence). Trimming at V came to 4 bases and at J to 9 bases, leaving 11 bases not matched to a gene. The CDR3 has 17 amino acids. As DNA, the CDR3 is TGTGCCAGCAGTTCCCCCGGACTAGCGGGAGGTATTGTTGAGCAGTTCTTC. Translating it yields CASSSPGLAGGIVEQFF.